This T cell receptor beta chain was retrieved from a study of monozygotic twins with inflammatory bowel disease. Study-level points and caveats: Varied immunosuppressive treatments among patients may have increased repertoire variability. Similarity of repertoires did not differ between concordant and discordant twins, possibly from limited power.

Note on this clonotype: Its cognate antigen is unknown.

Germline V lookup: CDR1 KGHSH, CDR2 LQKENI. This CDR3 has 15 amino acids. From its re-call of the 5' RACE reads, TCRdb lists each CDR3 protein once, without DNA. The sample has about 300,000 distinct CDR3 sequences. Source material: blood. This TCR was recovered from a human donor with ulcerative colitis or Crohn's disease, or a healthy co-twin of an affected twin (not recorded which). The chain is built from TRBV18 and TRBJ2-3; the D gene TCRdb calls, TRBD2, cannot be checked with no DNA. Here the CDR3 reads CASSPAGSPGDTQYF.